This is a list of T cell receptor beta chains from one sample in a study of shared clonotypes between healthy human individuals. Using immunoSEQ multiplex PCR, the repertoire was profiled, and TCRdb retains in-frame clones only, with some absent. The sample has roughly 700,000 clones, around 67% seen once. The sample consisted of memory CD4+ T cells sorted from blood. All receptors come from a woman aged 30 to 39 in good health. CDR3s include the opening cysteine and the closing phenylalanine or tryptophan. A D gene is named only where the DNA matches it firmly. Only part of the rows carry a size: once, few, many, or a class if the clone is expanded.

>NA|12|TRBJ1-5|NA|TRBV14
CASSQFNQPQHF
TGTGCCAGCAGCCAATTCAATCAGCCCCAGCATTTT
>NA|14|TRBJ2-1|TRBD2|TRBV7-9
CASSPGLAGQEQFF
TGTGCCAGCAGCCCCGGACTAGCGGGACAGGAGCAGTTCTTC
>NA|12|TRBJ1-2|NA|TRBV15
CATSREGYGYTF
TGTGCCACCAGCAGAGAGGGGTATGGCTACACCTTC
>NA|14|TRBJ1-2|TRBD1|TRBV30
CAWTRDRGIYGYTF
TGTGCCTGGACCCGGGACAGGGGGATCTATGGCTACACCTTC
>NA|15|TRBJ2-6|NA|TRBV6-1
CASSGSNSGANVLTF
TGTGCCAGCAGTGGCTCAAACTCTGGGGCCAACGTCCTGACTTTC
>NA|12|TRBJ2-7|NA|TRBV6-1
CASSEAPYEQYF
TGTGCCAGCAGTGAAGCTCCCTACGAGCAGTACTTC
>NA|13|TRBJ1-2|NA|TRBV27
CASSYRENYGYTF
TGTGCCAGCAGTTATAGGGAGAACTATGGCTACACCTTC
>once|14|TRBJ2-3|TRBD2|TRBV5-4
CASSSAGGPDTQYF
TGTGCCAGCAGCTCAGCGGGAGGTCCAGATACGCAGTATTTT
>NA|16|TRBJ2-1|TRBD2|TRBV5-1
CASSWDPGLAYNEQFF
TGCGCCAGCAGCTGGGATCCGGGACTAGCCTACAATGAGCAGTTCTTC
>NA|13|TRBJ2-7|NA|TRBV30
CACSQGPGHEQYF
TGTGCCTGTTCACAGGGTCCTGGTCACGAGCAGTACTTC
>few|13|TRBJ2-3|NA|TRBV7-9
CASSPVSTDTQYF
TGTGCCAGCAGCCCAGTAAGCACAGATACGCAGTATTTT
>NA|17|TRBJ2-2|NA|TRBV18
CASSPSEIVLFTGALFF
TGTGCCAGCTCACCATCGGAGATAGTACTCTTCACCGGGGCGCTGTTTTTT
>NA|13|TRBJ1-2|TRBD1|TRBV5-1
CASSWGQNYGYTF
TGCGCCAGCAGCTGGGGACAGAACTATGGCTACACCTTC
>NA|13|TRBJ2-7|TRBD2|TRBV5-4
CASSSSGIREQYF
TGTGCCAGCAGCTCTAGCGGGATACGCGAGCAGTACTTC
>NA|14|TRBJ1-2|TRBD1|TRBV2
CASTGQGAFYGYTF
TGTGCCAGCACCGGACAGGGGGCATTCTATGGCTACACCTTC
>NA|13|TRBJ2-5|NA|TRBV19
CASSMSRGKTQYF
TGTGCCAGTAGTATGAGTCGGGGAAAGACCCAGTACTTC
>NA|14|TRBJ1-1|TRBD1|TRBV6-6
CASSYLTGPTEAFF
TGTGCCAGCAGTTACCTGACAGGGCCCACTGAAGCTTTCTTT
>NA|13|TRBJ1-1|NA|TRBV29-1
CSVESTENTEAFF
TGCAGCGTTGAATCGACGGAGAACACTGAAGCTTTCTTT
>once|14|TRBJ1-4|TRBD1|TRBV28
CASSRGGGNEKLFF
TGTGCCAGCAGCAGGGGGGGAGGAAATGAAAAACTGTTTTTT
>NA|14|TRBJ2-5|NA|TRBV29-1
CSVCLGQPQETQYF
TGCAGCGTTTGTTTGGGGCAACCTCAAGAGACCCAGTACTTC
>NA|15|TRBJ2-7|TRBD2|TRBV28
CASSLTSSGRYEQYF
TGTGCCAGCAGTTTAACTTCTAGCGGAAGATACGAGCAGTACTTC
>NA|15|TRBJ1-4|NA|TRBV28
CASSPPTSNNEKLFF
TGTGCCAGCAGTCCACCGACCAGCAATAATGAAAAACTGTTTTTT
>NA|14|TRBJ2-7|TRBD1|TRBV27
CASSLNRDSYEQYF
TGTGCCAGCAGTTTAAACCGGGACAGCTACGAGCAGTACTTC
>NA|15|TRBJ1-2|TRBD1|TRBV2
CASRPDRALFYGYTF
TGTGCCAGCCGACCGGACAGGGCGCTCTTCTATGGCTACACCTTC
>NA|17|TRBJ2-1|TRBD2|TRBV4-2
CASSQEGGAGGRNEQFF
TGTGCCAGCAGCCAAGAGGGGGGTGCGGGAGGCCGCAATGAGCAGTTCTTC
>few|14|TRBJ2-1|NA|TRBV7-9
CASTRGLSYNEQFF
TGTGCCAGTACCCGGGGGCTCTCCTACAATGAGCAGTTCTTC
>once|16|TRBJ2-1|NA|TRBV6-6
CASSSSGGGSYNEQFF
TGTGCCAGCAGCTCCTCCGGTGGCGGCTCCTACAATGAGCAGTTCTTC
>NA|12|TRBJ1-6|NA|TRBV6-5
CASGTPNSPLHF
TGTGCCAGCGGGACACCGAATTCACCCCTCCACTTT
>NA|14|TRBJ2-7|TRBD2|TRBV4-2
CASSAGGNSYEQYF
TGTGCCAGCAGCGCGGGAGGGAATTCCTACGAGCAGTACTTC
>NA|14|TRBJ2-7|NA|TRBV19
CASKSMDGTYEQYF
TGTGCCAGTAAGTCGATGGACGGAACCTACGAGCAGTACTTC
>few|15|TRBJ2-7|NA|TRBV6-1
CASSGQGGSVYEQYF
TGTGCCAGCAGTGGCCAGGGGGGGTCAGTATACGAGCAGTACTTC
>NA|13|TRBJ2-6|NA|TRBV28
CASSENDGNVLTF
TGTGCCAGCAGTGAGAACGATGGCAACGTCCTGACTTTC
>NA|14|TRBJ1-1|NA|TRBV7-8
CASSSGRQNTEAFF
TGTGCCAGCAGCTCGGGTCGCCAGAACACTGAAGCTTTCTTT